This T cell receptor beta chain was found in a study of CD8 T cells in Susac syndrome. There are 14 residues in the CDR3. V lost 0 bases and J lost 6; bases outside the gene matches: 4. The germline CDR1 and CDR2 sequences are GTSNPN and SVGIG (reference sequence). Random-hexamer reverse transcription was applied to about 0.45 to 1 ug RNA. One entry per CDR3 protein, called by TCRdb with MiXCR from the immunoSEQ multiplex PCR reads. The data contain 200,000 or so distinct CDR3 sequences, nearly 97% of them singletons. This receptor was obtained from a human donor with Susac syndrome. Sequenced: CD4+ T cells from PBMCs. The chain links TRBV30 to TRBJ2-2, with TRBD2 identical over 7 bases. This CDR3 reads CAWSVPAGSGELFF. The CDR3 coding sequence is TGTGCCTGGAGTGTTCCAGCGGGGTCCGGGGAGCTGTTTTTT.